A few counts support the clone carrying this T cell receptor beta chain. Its cognate antigen is unknown. TCRdb passed the reads through MiXCR, listing each CDR3 protein once. The table shows fewer than 150,000 distinct CDR3 sequences, with under 35% occurring only once. The CDR3 length is 15 residues. Germline assignment: CDR1 LGHDT and CDR2 YNNKEL (reference sequence). The V gene lost 4 bases and the J gene lost 2 bases, with 14 bases spanning the gap. This entry belongs to a study of T cell repertoires in cytomegalovirus infection. About the study: Researchers turned to recently identified HLA-C-restricted CMV epitopes as well as well-studied HLA-B-restricted ones.

General study findings and limits: Carriage of CMV together with the relevant HLA was identifiable through cumulative public TCR beta family frequency.

This chain uses TRBV3-1 with TRBJ2-5, with a possible D match to TRBD1 (5 bases). The sample was CD8+ T cells from cultured PBMCs, taken from culture after CMV antigen stimulation. The source is a human donor in good health (CMV status not recorded). Some clones in this sample may be carry-over from other donors' samples. CDR3 DNA: TGTGCCAGCAGCCGTGGACATGAACCTCAAGAGACCCAGTACTTC. Its translation: CASSRGHEPQETQYF.